Listed below are T cell receptor beta chains from one sample, sequenced in a study of T-cell reconstitution after alpha-beta-depleted transplantation in children. From the PCR reads, TCRdb called clonotypes with MiXCR, one entry per CDR3 protein. The sample lists 400,000 to 500,000 distinct CDR3 sequences; 11% were seen once. The source material was PBMCs from the stem cell graft donor, sampled from the stem cell graft. These receptors were obtained from a human donor who donated a stem cell graft to a child with acute myeloid leukemia. Each CDR3 is given with its conserved first and last residue. Each record gives: CDR3 protein, clone size, V gene, J gene. Part of the rows lack a size; the others show once, few, many or a class for expanded clones.

cdr3_aa: CASSLGGRGTEAFF
clone_size: few
v_call: TRBV7-2
j_call: TRBJ1-1

cdr3_aa: CASSVPGGPPDTQYF
clone_size: NA
v_call: TRBV9
j_call: TRBJ2-3

cdr3_aa: CATRGYPRGSDTQYF
clone_size: many
v_call: TRBV15
j_call: TRBJ2-3

cdr3_aa: CATSNIYNEQFF
clone_size: NA
v_call: TRBV15
j_call: TRBJ2-1

cdr3_aa: CSALTGGETQYF
clone_size: few
v_call: TRBV20-1
j_call: TRBJ2-5

cdr3_aa: CATSREAGGYEQYF
clone_size: many
v_call: TRBV15
j_call: TRBJ2-7

cdr3_aa: CASSQDLGFGNTQYF
clone_size: NA
v_call: TRBV4-3
j_call: TRBJ2-3

cdr3_aa: CASSDPGQGRDGQFF
clone_size: many
v_call: TRBV10-1
j_call: TRBJ2-1

cdr3_aa: CSAPGTVNTGELFF
clone_size: NA
v_call: TRBV20-1
j_call: TRBJ2-2

cdr3_aa: CASSYDRGRELFF
clone_size: many
v_call: TRBV7-9
j_call: TRBJ2-2

cdr3_aa: CASSLRDGNNEQFF
clone_size: NA
v_call: TRBV7-6
j_call: TRBJ2-1

cdr3_aa: CSVGNEKLFF
clone_size: many
v_call: TRBV29-1
j_call: TRBJ1-4

cdr3_aa: CASSKGRTGEVNLQETQYF
clone_size: NA
v_call: TRBV4-2
j_call: TRBJ2-5

cdr3_aa: CASSLQPGGNEKLFF
clone_size: NA
v_call: TRBV6-1
j_call: TRBJ1-4

cdr3_aa: CSVEGLAGLPTVEQYF
clone_size: few
v_call: TRBV29-1
j_call: TRBJ2-7

cdr3_aa: CASSFLYNEQFF
clone_size: many
v_call: TRBV5-1
j_call: TRBJ2-1

cdr3_aa: CSANLPGLPTQYF
clone_size: many
v_call: TRBV20-1
j_call: TRBJ2-5

cdr3_aa: CASSYSAGQETQYF
clone_size: few
v_call: TRBV6-5
j_call: TRBJ2-5

cdr3_aa: CASSLELAGAGGPDTQYF
clone_size: few
v_call: TRBV11-2
j_call: TRBJ2-3

cdr3_aa: CASSLAPGVEQYF
clone_size: few
v_call: TRBV7-2
j_call: TRBJ2-7

cdr3_aa: CASSLNRLIAKNIQYF
clone_size: NA
v_call: TRBV25-1
j_call: TRBJ2-4

cdr3_aa: CASSRQGRETQYF
clone_size: many
v_call: TRBV7-2
j_call: TRBJ2-5

cdr3_aa: CASRKGVRDIQYF
clone_size: few
v_call: TRBV6-1
j_call: TRBJ2-4

cdr3_aa: CASSLAVQNEKLFF
clone_size: NA
v_call: TRBV5-1
j_call: TRBJ1-4

cdr3_aa: CSARLRAGGDYNEQFF
clone_size: few
v_call: TRBV20-1
j_call: TRBJ2-1

cdr3_aa: CSARDGAGVRETQYF
clone_size: NA
v_call: TRBV20-1
j_call: TRBJ2-5

cdr3_aa: CASSQWGLAGFEQFF
clone_size: NA
v_call: TRBV13
j_call: TRBJ2-1

cdr3_aa: CASSPLRQQGARGNEQFF
clone_size: many
v_call: TRBV11-1
j_call: TRBJ2-1

cdr3_aa: CASSTHTGLAGTDTQYF
clone_size: few
v_call: TRBV11-3
j_call: TRBJ2-3

cdr3_aa: CASSALTSGQETQYF
clone_size: NA
v_call: TRBV12-3/TRBV12-4
j_call: TRBJ2-5

cdr3_aa: CSARIGTDLGEQFF
clone_size: many
v_call: TRBV20-1
j_call: TRBJ2-1

cdr3_aa: CASSLGFDSYEQYF
clone_size: few
v_call: TRBV5-1
j_call: TRBJ2-7

cdr3_aa: CASRLQGGTEAFF
clone_size: many
v_call: TRBV2
j_call: TRBJ1-1

cdr3_aa: CSARDSGGAEANGLTF
clone_size: NA
v_call: TRBV20-1
j_call: TRBJ2-6

cdr3_aa: CASSYTGGAGELFF
clone_size: few
v_call: TRBV6-5
j_call: TRBJ2-2

cdr3_aa: CSARLSAGADTDTQYF
clone_size: many
v_call: TRBV20-1
j_call: TRBJ2-3

cdr3_aa: CASSLRDRPTEAFF
clone_size: few
v_call: TRBV11-2
j_call: TRBJ1-1

cdr3_aa: CATSRGPGELFF
clone_size: NA
v_call: TRBV15
j_call: TRBJ2-2

cdr3_aa: CASSSLSHRADTQYF
clone_size: few
v_call: TRBV7-6
j_call: TRBJ2-3

cdr3_aa: CASSVDRGAGANVLTF
clone_size: few
v_call: TRBV7-3
j_call: TRBJ2-6

cdr3_aa: CASSLKPDTYGNQPQHF
clone_size: NA
v_call: TRBV7-6
j_call: TRBJ1-5

cdr3_aa: CASSSTPGQQETQYF
clone_size: many
v_call: TRBV5-1
j_call: TRBJ2-5

cdr3_aa: CASSLELDRYNEQFF
clone_size: few
v_call: TRBV7-2
j_call: TRBJ2-1

cdr3_aa: CATSDSWRETRLFF
clone_size: few
v_call: TRBV24-1
j_call: TRBJ2-1

cdr3_aa: CASSYSVGRTDTQYF
clone_size: few
v_call: TRBV6-5
j_call: TRBJ2-3

cdr3_aa: CSARPDSNYEQYF
clone_size: many
v_call: TRBV20-1
j_call: TRBJ2-7

cdr3_aa: CASSDLAGGLYNEQFF
clone_size: NA
v_call: TRBV2
j_call: TRBJ2-1